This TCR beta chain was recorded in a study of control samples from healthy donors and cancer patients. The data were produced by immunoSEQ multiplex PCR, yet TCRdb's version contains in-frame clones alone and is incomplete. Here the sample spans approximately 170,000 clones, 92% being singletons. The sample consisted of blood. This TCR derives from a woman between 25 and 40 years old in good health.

CDR3 sequence reads: CASRSAVAGPTDTQYF. In DNA form, the CDR3 reads TGTGCCAGCAGAAGCGCAGTAGCGGGACCCACAGATACGCAGTATTTT. The chain carries TRBV5-6 and TRBJ2-3; 8 bases align to TRBD2. The germline V gene encodes CDR1 SGHDT and CDR2 YYEEEE. The length of the CDR3 is 16 residues. Trimming at V came to 5 bases and at J to 2 bases, leaving 10 bases not matched to a gene.